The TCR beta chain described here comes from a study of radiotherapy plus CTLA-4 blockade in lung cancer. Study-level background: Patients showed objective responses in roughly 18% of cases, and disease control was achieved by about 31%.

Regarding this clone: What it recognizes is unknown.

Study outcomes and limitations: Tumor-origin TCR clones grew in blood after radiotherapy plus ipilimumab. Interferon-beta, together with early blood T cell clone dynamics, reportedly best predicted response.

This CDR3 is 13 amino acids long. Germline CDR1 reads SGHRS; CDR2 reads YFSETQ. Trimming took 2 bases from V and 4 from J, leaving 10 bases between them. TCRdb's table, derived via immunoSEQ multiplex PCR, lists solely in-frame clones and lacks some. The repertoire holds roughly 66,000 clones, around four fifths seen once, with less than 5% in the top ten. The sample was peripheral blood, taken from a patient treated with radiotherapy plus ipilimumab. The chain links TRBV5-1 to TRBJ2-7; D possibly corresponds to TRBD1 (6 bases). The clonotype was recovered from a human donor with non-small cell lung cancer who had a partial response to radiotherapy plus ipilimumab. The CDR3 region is CASSFGQIYEQYF. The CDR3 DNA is TGCGCCAGCAGCTTTGGACAGATTTACGAGCAGTACTTC.